The clone carrying this TCR beta chain came up a few times. The length of the CDR3 is 16 residues. V gave up 3 bases and J gave up 10 bases; unmatched junction bases: 12. TCRdb reprocessed the 5' RACE reads with MiXCR, giving one entry per CDR3 protein. Seen here are 75,000 to 80,000 distinct CDR3 sequences, less than 5.5% observed once, and the top ten hold about 2.4%. The data were taken from a study of neurological immune-mediated disorders. The sequenced sample consisted of PBMCs. This sequence joins TRBV12-3 or TRBV12-4 and TRBJ2-1; 10 bases line up with TRBD2. This TCR was sampled from a woman aged 25 to 45 with multiple sclerosis. In DNA, the CDR3 is TGTGCCAGCAGTTTCGGTAGCGGGGGGTGGGAAATGGAGCAGTTCTTC. As protein: CASSFGSGGWEMEQFF.